Listed below are T cell receptor beta chains from one sample, sequenced in a study of T cell responses to AZD1222 COVID-19 vaccine. The table came from immunoSEQ multiplex PCR; TCRdb's copy has only in-frame clones and leaves some out. The sample contains roughly 100,000 clones, roughly 90% of which appear only once. The material was peripheral blood, obtained on day 0 of AZD1222 vaccination. These receptors came from an adult in good health. The CDR3 runs from the conserved cysteine through the conserved F or W.

>TRBV5-4
CASSSLAGGLRTQETQYF
>TRBV3-1/TRBV3-2
CADCLAESTDTQYF
>TRBV18
CASSPRQDHEKLFF
>TRBV25-1
CASLSSGNYGYTF
>TRBV12-3/TRBV12-4
CASSLQENTEAFF
>TRBV4-2
CASTPRGGVQEDTQYF
>TRBV5-5
CASSHLRDANEKLFF
>TRBV7-9
CASSYPPEGYTF
>TRBV5-1
CASSSDRLNYGYTF
>TRBV24-1
CATRDSQEGYNEQFF
>TRBV18
CASSPPASGATNEQFF
>TRBV18
CASSPPGRQPQHF
>TRBV6-5
CASRIHARYTGELFF
>TRBV5-6
CASSLWTGDEQFF
>TRBV7-4
CASRREQDSGNTIYF
>TRBV7-9
CASSLAGDQTPLHF
>TRBV7-2
CASSPTIRAQYF
>TRBV10-1
CASSESRHPSPYGYTF
>TRBV7-9
CASSHSTENTEKLFF
>TRBV19
CASQDQVGVNTEAFF
>TRBV28
CASSFSGPNQPQHF
>TRBV2
CASRETGLGNQPQHF
>TRBV15
CATSRDLGQGNYGYTF
>TRBV19
CASSLWDKDGGYTF
>TRBV5-4
CASTARGNEQFF
>TRBV3-1/TRBV3-2
CASSQAGTYQETQYF
>TRBV10-3
CAISAGGPYNEQFF
>TRBV2
CASRDRLAGGLGEQFF
>TRBV6-1
CASSLRPLEKLFF
>TRBV7-6
CASSLTAGGNSPLHF
>TRBV7-2
CASGSGAADAEAFF
>TRBV5-1
CASSPTGGSNTEAFF
>TRBV2
CASRRDLTSGTDTQYF
>TRBV7-9
CASSLQGSDQPQHF
>TRBV7-9
CASSLSGGSNEKLFF
>TRBV9
CASTPGGRTGELFF
>TRBV5-6
CASSFFLLNTEAFF
>TRBV7-8
CASSLESTHNSPLHF
>TRBV7-3
CASSFTGDEQFF
>TRBV5-8
CASSTGQGADVGEKLFF
>TRBV12-3/TRBV12-4
CASARETNTEAFF
>TRBV11-3
CASSAGTSGGAKTQYF
>TRBV5-4
CASSLIGVAEAFF
>TRBV27
CASSLVGAPLTQYF
>TRBV6-5
CASSYNRGTEAFF
>TRBV4-2
CASSHPGLAGQETQYF
>TRBV19
CASSIDLSEDEQYF
>TRBV11-2
CASSLGGGLEQFF
>TRBV28
CASSFLWGGRITGLAKNIQYF
>TRBV10-2
CASSDNRGWDEQFF
>TRBV5-4
CASSLGGDSNEKLFF
>TRBV2
CASKRSGTPDAGEQYF
>TRBV7-7
CASSRDEAGELFF
>TRBV7-2
CASSLHGGALNTEAFF
>TRBV2
CASSDSAGGNRGYTF